One TCR beta chain is described in this entry. The antigen remains unidentified. The data belong to a study of blood T cells in healthy people across ages. The CDR3 is 17 residues long. V lost 4 bases, J lost 8 bases, and 12 bases stayed unmatched. Germline V gene data show CDR1 as MNHNY and CDR2 as SVGAGI (reference sequence). A second PCR, run for roughly 7 to 12 cycles, used a sample-barcoded 5' primer plus a J-beta primer mix. From each sample, at least 3 million paired-end reads containing CDR3 were obtained. MiXCR, applied by TCRdb to the 5' RACE reads, yields one record per CDR3 protein. This table holds over a million distinct CDR3 sequences, approximately 60% found once. Study outcomes and limitations: Whereas aged donors had fewer naive CD4+ cells, long-lived donors had more of them and higher diversity.

This TCR was recovered from a man between 18 and 35 years old in good health. Specimen: blood. V gene TRBV6-6 combines with J gene TRBJ2-1; TRBD2 matches at 12 bases. Here the CDR3 DNA reads TGTGCCAGCAGTTCCCCGACTAGCGGGAGTGCTTTCCATGAGCAGTTCTTC. Protein product: CASSSPTSGSAFHEQFF.